Included here is one T cell receptor beta chain sequence, with context. Its antigen is unknown. 5'-RACE, quantitative and with molecular barcodes, yielded the TCR beta libraries. TCRdb re-called the 5' RACE reads through MiXCR, storing one row per CDR3 protein. The sample holds about 250,000 distinct CDR3 sequences; over 30% are singletons and the top ten take around 4.4%. Per the germline V gene, CDR1 is LNHNV and CDR2 is YYDKDF (reference sequence). Germline trimming cut 4 bases from V and 3 bases from J; bases unmatched to any gene: 6. The CDR3 contains 15 residues. The sample is drawn from a study of CD8 T cells in ankylosing spondylitis. Regarding the study as a whole: Researchers report that disease-linked clones proved CD8+ and relatively rare in peripheral blood. A motif in TCR beta, a set of several highly homologous variants, appeared characteristic of ankylosing spondylitis blood.

The V gene is TRBV15, the J gene TRBJ2-1, with TRBD2 identical over 7 bases. The TCR comes from a male donor with ankylosing spondylitis or in good health (not recorded which). The sample taken for sequencing was blood, either unsorted or a sorted T cell fraction (not recorded which). The CDR3 bases are TGTGCCACCAGCACCGTGGCGGGGGTCTACAATGAGCAGTTCTTC. Protein: CATSTVAGVYNEQFF.